Below are 17 T cell receptor beta chains sequenced from a single sample in a study of blood T cells in healthy people across ages. Combining a sample-barcoded 5' primer with a J-beta primer mix, a second PCR ran for roughly 7 to 12 cycles. TCRdb independently ran MiXCR on the 5' RACE reads; one entry per CDR3 protein. The table includes hundreds of thousands of distinct CDR3 sequences, around 48% detected once. The sequencing input was blood. The receptors were gathered from an older woman in good health.

The chain employs TRBV28 and TRBJ2-1; 8 nucleotides agree with TRBD1. Germline V lookup: CDR1 MDHEN, CDR2 SYDVKM. This CDR3 has 15 amino acids. V lost 5 bases to trimming and J lost 3 bases; unmatched junction nucleotides: 6. Here the CDR3 DNA reads TGTGCCAGCAGTAAAGGAGGACAGGGCTACAATGAGCAGTTCTTC. Its translation is CASSKGGQGYNEQFF.

This sequence joins TRBV20-1 and TRBJ2-7, with 7 bases identical to TRBD1. The length of the CDR3 is 13 residues. Losses at the gene ends were 5 bases for V and 3 bases for J; bases not matched to a gene: 7. CDR1 DFQATT and CDR2 SNEGSKA come from the germline V gene (reference sequence). CDR3 bases: TGCAGTGCTGATACCGGGACAGACTACGAGCAGTACTTC. Protein product: CSADTGTDYEQYF.

The V call is TRBV6-6, the J call TRBJ1-2; TRBD1 aligns across 11 bases. CDR3 size: 17 residues. Losses at the gene ends were 5 bases for V and 4 bases for J; bases not matched to a gene: 12. In germline, CDR1 is MNHNY, CDR2 SVGAGI (reference sequence). CDR3 bases: TGTGCCAGCAGTACCACCGCGGGACAGGGGGTGAGCTATGGCTACACCTTC. Encoded protein: CASSTTAGQGVSYGYTF.

This clonotype came up a few times. V usage is TRBV4-3 and J usage is TRBJ2-3; TRBD2 might be the D (6 bases). CDR3 length equals 16 residues. V lost 0 bases and J lost 2, with 12 bases in between. Germline-derived CDR1 and CDR2 are LGHNA and YSLEER. The CDR3 DNA reads TGCGCCAGCAGCCAAGATAAGGCGGGACCCACAGATACGCAGTATTTT. Translating gives CASSQDKAGPTDTQYF.

The table lists this clonotype with many counts. This chain links TRBV29-1 with TRBJ2-3; a weak D match, TRBD1 (6 bases). The CDR3 totals 12 residues. V was cut by 6 bases and J by 5 bases, with 12 bases left in between. Germline lookup yields CDR1 SQVTM and CDR2 ANQGSEA. Here the CDR3 DNA reads TGCAGCGTCGACAGGATCAAAGATACGCAGTATTTT. Translating it yields CSVDRIKDTQYF.

This clonotype was detected a few times. The chain carries TRBV6-1 and TRBJ2-1, with D possibly matching TRBD1 (6 bases). The CDR3 runs to 11 residues. Trimming took 7 bases from V and 9 from J, leaving 10 bases between them. The germline CDR1 and CDR2 sequences are MNHNS and SASEGT. CDR3 in amino acids: CASTEGGEQFF. In DNA form, the CDR3 reads TGTGCCAGCACCGAAGGGGGTGAGCAGTTCTTC.

This clonotype was found a few times. V and J are TRBV12-3 or TRBV12-4 and TRBJ2-7; D tentatively reads TRBD1 or TRBD2 (5 bases each). The CDR3 extends over 14 amino acids. The V and J ends lost 5 bases and 1 base respectively, with 12 bases between them. CDR3: CASSRRDGSYEQYF. The DNA of the CDR3 is TGTGCCAGCAGTCGCCGGGACGGTTCCTACGAGCAGTACTTC.

This clonotype was seen a handful of times. This rearrangement joins TRBV7-9 to TRBJ2-5; 8 bases fit TRBD2. The CDR3 length is 15 residues. Trimming cost V 5 bases and J 5 bases; bases outside gene matches: 10. Germline V gene data show CDR1 as SEHNR and CDR2 as FQNEAQ (reference sequence). CDR3 DNA: TGTGCCAGCAGCACTGGTGCGGGGGGCACGGAGACCCAGTACTTC. This translates into CASSTGAGGTETQYF.

The J gene is TRBJ2-7, the V gene TRBV27; possibly TRBD1 for D (6 bases). The ends were cut back, 7 bases at V and 5 bases at J, with 15 bases in the middle. Germline CDR1 is MNHEY and CDR2 is SMNVEV (reference sequence). This CDR3 is 13 amino acids long. The CDR3 loop reads CASMTDSFHEQYF. In DNA, the CDR3 is TGTGCCAGCATGACGGACAGTTTCCACGAGCAGTACTTC.

The rearrangement joins TRBV6-1 to TRBJ2-6; either TRBD1 or TRBD2 may fit D (5 bases each). Germline loops: CDR1 MNHNS, CDR2 SASEGT. The CDR3 totals 16 residues. Deletions cut 2 bases from V and 3 bases from J, with 11 bases between. The CDR3 DNA sequence: TGTGCCAGCAGTGAAAGTAAGGGGAGTGGGGCCAACGTCCTGACTTTC. This translates into CASSESKGSGANVLTF.

This clonotype was seen a handful of times. The V call is TRBV5-1, the J call TRBJ2-7; D uncertain. Germline V lookup: CDR1 SGHRS, CDR2 YFSETQ. Trimming stripped 5 bases from V and 3 bases from J, with 30 bases between. This CDR3 contains 19 residues. CDR3 region: CASSGTALSVSYGFYEQYF. The CDR3 DNA reads TGCGCCAGCAGTGGCACGGCACTATCAGTAAGTTACGGGTTCTACGAGCAGTACTTC.

This clonotype was recorded only once. The chain joins TRBV29-1 to TRBJ1-1; D ambiguous. From germline, CDR1 is SQVTM and CDR2 ANQGSEA. Trimming took 4 bases from V and 8 from J, leaving 14 bases between them. This CDR3 spans 12 amino acids. CDR3 loop: CSVAGARAEAFF. The CDR3 DNA reads TGCAGCGTTGCGGGAGCGAGAGCCGAAGCTTTCTTT.

This clonotype occurred a few times. The V and J genes are TRBV6-5 and TRBJ2-7; 7 bases agree with TRBD1. The germline V gene encodes CDR1 MNHEY and CDR2 SVGAGI. The CDR3 extends over 14 amino acids. Trimming removed 5 bases from V and 4 bases from J; junction bases left unmatched: 8. The CDR3 DNA is TGTGCCAGCAGTCCCGGGACAGCGGTGTACGAGCAGTACTTC. Translating gives CASSPGTAVYEQYF.

This clonotype was detected a few times. The chain employs TRBV4-3 and TRBJ2-3; TRBD2 matches at 8 bases. CDR1 is LGHNA, CDR2 YSLEER, per germline. Trimming removed 5 bases from V and 3 bases from J; junction bases left unmatched: 7. This CDR3 region has 15 residues. The CDR3 DNA reads TGCGCCAGCAGCTACAGCGGGAGTTGGACAGATACGCAGTATTTT. This codes for CASSYSGSWTDTQYF.

This clonotype has a single count. J is TRBJ1-1 and V is TRBV20-1, with a weak D call TRBD1 (5 bases). Germline V gives CDR1 DFQATT, CDR2 SNEGSKA (reference sequence). CDR3 length: 14 residues. Trimming removed 5 bases at V and 0 bases at J, with 13 bases between. CDR3 sequence reads: CSAPTDRMNTEAFF. The CDR3 bases are TGCAGTGCTCCAACCGACAGAATGAACACTGAAGCTTTCTTT.

The table lists this clonotype with a few counts. The chain links TRBV15 to TRBJ2-7, with unresolved D. V was shortened by 0 bases and J by 1 base, with 10 bases between the two germline ends. Per the germline V gene, CDR1 is LNHNV and CDR2 is YYDKDF (reference sequence). There are 15 residues in the CDR3. In DNA, the CDR3 is TGTGCCACCAGCAGAGATCGCCCTGGATCCTACGAGCAGTACTTC. Amino acids: CATSRDRPGSYEQYF.

As for this clonotype: An end of the junction differs from the germline gene, which may be a read error. V usage is TRBV20-1 and J usage is TRBJ2-5; D is undetermined. The DNA end is a closer match to TRBJ2-7, so the J assignment may be wrong. Germline loops: CDR1 DFQATT, CDR2 SNEGSKA (reference sequence). CDR3 length: 15 amino acids. This CDR3 is CSAGDTRRSAGEQYF. CDR3 nucleotides: TGCAGTGCTGGAGATACCAGGCGGTCGGCCGGCGAGCAGTACTTC.